This TCR beta chain was identified in a study of shared clonotypes between healthy human individuals. The study, taken as a whole, reports: Expectations were that clonotype sharing among donors would be affected by sequencing depth.

V was trimmed by 3 bases and J by 2 bases, leaving 6 bases between them. The germline V gene encodes CDR1 SGHRS and CDR2 YFSETQ. The CDR3 is 12 residues long. The protocol was immunoSEQ multiplex PCR, while the TCRdb copy is restricted to in-frame clones and leaves out a portion. Among around 640,000 clones listed, around 96% were seen once. Concerning this clone: No antigen is known for it. Other DNA variants within this sample encode the same CDR3.

CD45RO-negative CD8 cells positively selected for CCR7 made up the naive population, which excluded terminally differentiated effector memory CD45RA+ cells. Sequencing used naive CD8+ T cells sorted from blood. The V and J genes are TRBV5-1 and TRBJ2-7; D ambiguous. The clonotype was recovered from a woman aged 30 to 39 in good health. Here the CDR3 reads CASSSDTYEQYF. CDR3 DNA sequence: TGCGCCAGCAGCTCTGACACCTACGAGCAGTACTTC.